This T cell receptor (beta chain) was captured in a study of blood T cells in healthy people across ages. Whole-study findings and limits: Shifts in expanded clonotypes may have been confounded by donor CMV status, which was unknown.

The CDR3 loop spans 16 amino acids. Looked up from germline, CDR1 is MNHEY and CDR2 is SVGEGT. A second PCR, run for roughly 7 to 11 cycles, used a sample-barcoded 5' primer plus a J-beta primer mix. Via MiXCR, TCRdb re-called the 5' RACE reads, giving one row per CDR3 protein. The profile shows 650,000 or so distinct CDR3 sequences, approximately 52% of them singletons. About this clonotype itself: Antigen unknown. A much larger clone lies one base from this, so it may be a read error.

The donors, aged roughly 6 to 90, were healthy Caucasians from Russia. Each of the donors had 8 to 10 milliliters of peripheral blood drawn into EDTA-treated Vacutainer tubes. The sequenced material came from blood. The rearrangement joins TRBV6-2 or TRBV6-3 to TRBJ2-4; D remains unclear. This clonotype was sampled from a woman aged 80 or over in good health. DNA of the CDR3: TGTGCCAGCCGTTACGCAACACCGTTAGCCAAAAACATTCAGTACTTC. Protein product: CASRYATPLAKNIQYF.